Following are 15 T cell receptor beta chains from one sample sequenced in a study of regulatory T cells in long-lasting Graves disease. Time point of the sample: newly diagnosed GD, antithyroid drugs for less than 3 months. PBMC-derived RNA was used for the TCR library. To make TCR beta libraries, researchers used iRepertoire HTBI primers and Arm-PCR of CDR3 regions. Each CDR3 protein gets one entry after TCRdb re-called the multiplex PCR reads with MiXCR. The top ten hold 25% to 30% of the sample, which has 350,000 to 450,000 distinct CDR3 sequences, 15% to 20% seen once. These data were also filed under a second study, of T cells in Graves' hyperthyroidism and ophthalmopathy.

This specimen was peripheral blood mononuclear cells (PBMCs), taken at new diagnosis, from a patient treated with antithyroid drugs. These receptors were collected from a man aged 35 to 55 with Graves disease.

In this sample, this clonotype turned up many times. J is TRBJ1-1 and V is TRBV6-1, with 7 bases fitting TRBD1. CDR3 length: 11 amino acids. The germline V gene encodes CDR1 MNHNS and CDR2 SASEGT. V was pared by 6 bases and J by 6 bases, with 1 base of the junction left unmatched. In nucleotides, the CDR3 is TGTGCCAGCAGACAGGGGCCTGAAGCTTTCTTT. It specifies CASRQGPEAFF.

This rearrangement joins TRBV5-1 to TRBJ2-2; TRBD1 matches 9 bases. The junction had 4 bases not matched to a gene; V was cut back by 0 bases and J by 4 bases. The CDR3 covers 16 residues. CDR1 and CDR2 (germline): SGHRS, YFSETQ. CDR3 sequence reads: CASSLDGQGFTGELFF. CDR3 sequence (DNA): TGCGCCAGCAGCTTGGATGGACAGGGGTTCACCGGGGAGCTGTTTTTT. The variable domain in full, completed from reference TRBV5-1 and TRBJ2-2, reads KAGVTQTPRYLIKTRGQQVTLSCSPISGHRSVSWYQQTPGQGLQFLFEYFSETQRNKGNFPGRFSGRQFSNSRSEMNVSTLELGDSALYLCASSLDGQGFTGELFFGEGSRLTVL.

The chain uses TRBV5-1 and TRBJ1-1; TRBD1 is a possible D gene (6 bases). Trimming took off 0 bases at V and 4 bases at J, with 13 bases between the two ends. The CDR3 is 15 residues long. Looked up from germline, CDR1 is SGHRS and CDR2 is YFSETQ. CDR3 loop: CASSLAGRGRTEAFF. The CDR3 DNA reads as TGCGCCAGCAGCTTGGCGGGCAGGGGACGCACTGAAGCTTTCTTT.

The table lists this clonotype with many counts. The chain carries TRBV15 and TRBJ2-1; perhaps TRBD2 as D (6 bases). From germline, CDR1 is LNHNV and CDR2 YYDKDF (reference sequence). CDR3 length: 16 residues. Trimming stripped 4 bases from V and 7 bases from J, with 20 bases between. The CDR3 region is CATSTNGDGGANEQFF. As DNA, the CDR3 is TGTGCCACCAGCACCAACGGGGACGGCGGGGCTAATGAGCAGTTCTTC.

At least ten counts were recorded for this clonotype. The J gene is TRBJ1-4, the V gene TRBV19; D remains unclear. The germline CDR1 and CDR2 sequences are LNHDA and SQIVND (reference sequence). The CDR3 has 13 residues. The V and J ends lost 3 bases and 4 bases respectively, with 6 bases between them. DNA of the CDR3: TGTGCCAGTAGTATTGTCCGTAATGAAAAACTGTTTTTT. It encodes CASSIVRNEKLFF.

This clonotype was counted many times. The V call is TRBV20-1, the J call TRBJ1-5, with 10 bases aligning to TRBD1. This CDR3 is 13 amino acids long. CDR1 is DFQATT and CDR2 is SNEGSKA in the germline V gene (reference sequence). Trimming removed 5 bases from V and 5 bases from J; junction bases left unmatched: 3. CDR3 residues: CSAPGQGYQPQHF. CDR3 nucleotide sequence: TGCAGTGCTCCGGGACAGGGGTATCAGCCCCAGCATTTT.

This clonotype was found many times. The genes are TRBV30 and TRBJ2-1; 12 nucleotides align to TRBD2. Trimming at V came to 1 base and at J to 4 bases, leaving 2 bases not matched to a gene. Germline V gene lookup returns CDR1 GTSNPN and CDR2 SVGIG (reference sequence). The CDR3 is 15 residues long. The CDR3 coding sequence is TGTGCCTGGAGTGCTCTAGCGGGGGGGTACAATGAGCAGTTCTTC. Its translation is CAWSALAGGYNEQFF.

There are many counts of this clonotype. The chain recombines TRBV28 with TRBJ2-3; no definite D call. The germline gives CDR1 MDHEN, CDR2 SYDVKM. The CDR3 is 14 amino acids. With 4 bases removed from V and 0 bases from J, the gap between germline ends came to 8 bases. CDR3 in DNA: TGTGCCAGCAGTTCCCGCCGGAGCACAGATACGCAGTATTTT. This encodes CASSSRRSTDTQYF.

Turning to this clonotype: A much larger clone differs by one base, so this may be a read error. The chain links TRBV5-5 to TRBJ1-5; D remains ambiguous. This CDR3 comprises 16 residues. CDR1 and CDR2 (germline): SGHKS, YYEKEE (reference sequence). The CDR3 sequence: CASSLGESGVNRPQHF. Written as DNA, the CDR3 is TGTGCCAGCAGCCTTGGGGAAAGTGGGGTTAATCGGCCCCAGCATTTT.

This clonotype showed up many times. The chain joins TRBV4-1 to TRBJ2-7; D not certain. V lost 3 bases and J lost 3, with 15 bases in between. Germline assignment: CDR1 MGHRA and CDR2 YSYEKL. The CDR3 runs 15 residues. In DNA, the CDR3 is TGCGCCAGCAGCCAGCCTCCGGGCGGCTACTACGAGCAGTACTTC. Translation gives CASSQPPGGYYEQYF.

This chain uses TRBV7-6 with TRBJ2-5; perhaps TRBD2 as D (6 bases). The CDR3 has 15 amino acids. In germline, CDR1 is SGHVS, CDR2 FNYEAQ. Trimming took off 1 base at V and 4 bases at J, with 13 bases between the two ends. Here the CDR3 reads CASSLVGGASETQYF. The DNA for the CDR3 is TGTGCCAGCAGCTTAGTAGGAGGGGCTTCAGAGACCCAGTACTTC.

The chain couples TRBV2 to TRBJ2-3; possibly TRBD1 for D (6 bases). CDR3 size: 16 residues. Deletions cut 3 bases from V and 0 bases from J, with 13 bases between. CDR1 is SNHLY, CDR2 FYNNEI, per germline. This chain's CDR3 is CASSESRGLSTDTQYF. In nucleotides, the CDR3 is TGTGCCAGCAGTGAGAGCAGGGGATTAAGCACAGATACGCAGTATTTT.

About this clonotype itself: Only one base separates this from a far larger clonotype, so it likely reflects a read error. V is TRBV18 and J is TRBJ2-1, with a possible D match to TRBD1 (6 bases). TRBJ2-5 matches the DNA end more closely, so the J call is doubtful. The germline gives CDR1 KGHSH, CDR2 LQKENI. The CDR3 has 13 residues. The CDR3 DNA follows: TGTGCCGGCTCACCACAGGGCCAAGAGACCCAGTACTTC. This sequence encodes CAGSPQGQETQYF.

This clonotype showed up many times. V is TRBV2 and J is TRBJ2-1, with 8 nucleotides matching TRBD2. The CDR3 extends over 20 amino acids. Trimming at V came to 4 bases and at J to 3 bases, leaving 20 bases not matched to a gene. Germline V gene sequence: CDR1 SNHLY, CDR2 FYNNEI. Here the CDR3 reads CASSGPGGPETNDNYNEQFF. In nucleotides, the CDR3 is TGTGCCAGCAGTGGGCCGGGGGGGCCTGAAACTAACGACAACTACAATGAGCAGTTCTTC.

In this sample, this clonotype turned up many times. The chain links TRBV28 to TRBJ2-7, with a tentative D call TRBD2 (7 bases). This CDR3 is 12 amino acids long. CDR1 is MDHEN, CDR2 SYDVKM, per germline. With 10 bases removed from V and 6 bases from J, the gap between germline ends came to 16 bases. The CDR3 region is CATRGATLEQYF. The CDR3 bases are TGTGCCACTCGGGGGGCCACTCTCGAGCAGTACTTC.